This T cell receptor (beta chain) originates from a study of shared T cell receptors in the human thymus. Here immunoSEQ multiplex PCR was the method, and the copy in TCRdb shows in-frame clones only, minus some. The data contain some 720,000 clones, roughly 90% of them singletons. This CDR3 has 15 residues. Germline V CDR1 and CDR2: MNHEY, SMNVEV (reference sequence). V lost 5 bases, J lost 5 bases, and 8 bases stayed unmatched. The sample was also reused in another study, on human thymus T cells. That study reports: The source of the thymus tissue was resections taken during corrective heart surgery. Usage of V and J genes appeared biased in thymic and blood repertoires. Related research described thymic repertoires that were highly overlapping among unrelated individuals.

Sequencing was done on a sample of thymocytes. The chain employs TRBV27 and TRBJ2-5, with 10 bases matching TRBD1. The TCR was taken from a boy under two years old with a congenital heart defect. CDR3 loop: CASSPDRGPAETQYF. DNA of the CDR3: TGTGCCAGCAGTCCCGACAGGGGGCCGGCGGAGACCCAGTACTTC.